This paragraph reports one T cell receptor (beta chain). Its antigen specificity is not known. No base quality values were provided; no much bigger clone lies one nucleotide off. The TCR beta CDR3 regions were amplified from the RNA transcripts. A first-round RT-PCR of the TCR CDR3 used the HTBI primer set with the Qiagen OneStep RT-PCR kit. Libraries were constructed in a second round of multiplex PCR, after which size selection and purification were carried out. Sequencing of the libraries was done on an Illumina HiSeq2000 using paired-end 100 bp reads. In the paper's pipeline: Raw data were processed with SOAPnuke, discarding reads with adapters, uncalled bases, mean Phred below 15, or no exact constant-primer or identifier match. High-quality paired reads were merged with COPE v1.2.5, and unique nucleotide sequences were defined as clonotypes. MiTCR v1.1 was used to align clonotypes to the IMGT TRBV, TRBD and TRBJ reference segments. Analysis was restricted to V-J combinations with a frequency above 0.0001, which covered 98% to 99.2% of repertoires. The TCS score was defined as the ratio of F50 (clonal expansion) to E x V (chaos), calculated using BLOSUM62-based TCRdist between CDR3 peptides within each V-J. Welch's t-statistics and random forest reduced approximately 520 V-J features to 10 to 15, which were used in a naive Bayes classifier (R e1071). In-frame beta chains were kept once TCRdb had trimmed the public reads at Q25 with fastp and called clones with MiXCR. Each entry is one CDR3 protein sequence, shown with its most common DNA and genes. These V and J calls derive from TCRdb rather than the authors' analysis. The sample table holds about 420,000 distinct CDR3 sequences, of which about an eighth were seen once. 4% to 6.5% of the sample belongs to the ten largest clones.

Stable Graves' hyperthyroidism was defined as the absence of progression to ophthalmopathy over 18 months of follow-up. Hyperthyroidism patients were newly diagnosed, had a disease duration of under 2 months, and were aged 18 to 65 years. Any patient with an uncontrolled infection, another autoimmune disease, pregnancy or lactation was excluded. Clinical symptoms, serum thyroxine and TRAb, thyroid ultrasound, and orbital computed tomography formed the basis for the diagnoses. Ficoll-Paque density gradient centrifugation was used to isolate PBMCs from about 9.4 ml of fresh peripheral blood. Total RNA was extracted using Trizol reagent, and RNA quality was assessed on an Agilent 2100 Bioanalyzer. These data belong to a study of T cells in Graves' hyperthyroidism and ophthalmopathy (dated by TCRdb to about 2019). General notes on the study: Peripheral blood samples were taken at the time of initial diagnosis, prior to any treatment. To identify distinguishing TCR V-J signatures, a discovery cohort of 90 to 100 patients was used, comprising 40 to 45 with Graves' ophthalmopathy and 57 with stable Graves' hyperthyroidism. An independent validation cohort of about 19 hyperthyroidism patients and over 15 patients who later progressed to ophthalmopathy tested prospective prediction of ophthalmopathy. The roughly 94 discovery patients were randomly divided into training and test sets at a 7:3 ratio. In over five Graves' hyperthyroidism patients, the study also compared T-cell repertoires from thyroid tissue with T-cell repertoires from blood. After blood sampling, hyperthyroidism patients were treated with methimazole at a starting dose of 30 mg daily, and ophthalmopathy patients were treated with high-dose intravenous methylprednisolone. The paper reports TCR Vbeta CDR3 sequencing of 135 peripheral blood samples: under 45 ophthalmopathy, fewer than 85 hyperthyroidism and approximately 17 progressor patients.

Summary of the overall study and its limitations: Sample size was not statistically predetermined, and blinding of investigators to group allocation was not performed. A 13 V-J signature model separated ophthalmopathy from stable hyperthyroidism, with approximately 86% sensitivity and about 81% specificity in cross-validation and 80%/75% in testing. In validation, progression to ophthalmopathy was predicted by the model with roughly 69% sensitivity and 72% to 85% specificity, a median of about 6 months before onset. Most expanded thyroid clonotypes (frequency above 0.001) were also detected in blood, suggesting blood repertoires may reflect thyroid immune responses.

Reading the germline V gene (reference sequence) gives CDR1 LGHDT and CDR2 YNNKEL. The CDR3 covers 15 residues, taking in both the cysteine and the phenylalanine. Only the CDR3 part of the read is kept: 45 bases, read in frame from the first base. V is shortened by 2 bases, J by 6 bases, and the region joining them spans 13 bases. The sequenced material came from blood. The clonotype comes from a young woman with Graves' hyperthyroidism. The chain is made from TRBV3-1 and TRBJ2-2, with no confident D gene call. The CDR3 protein: CASSQNTPGAGELFF. In nucleotides, the sequence is TGTGCCAGCAGCCAAAATACACCGGGCGCCGGGGAGCTGTTTTTT. Extended through the reference TRBV3-1 and TRBJ2-2 proteins, this CDR3 yields the full variable domain: DTAVSQTPKYLVTQMGNDKSIKCEQNLGHDTMYWYKQDSKKFLKIMFSYNNKELIINETVPNRFSPKSPDKAHLNLHINSLELGDSAVYFCASSQNTPGAGELFFGEGSRLTVL.